A selection of T cell receptor beta chains follows, all from one sample in a study of early T cells in non-severe SARS-CoV-2 infection. TCRdb ran MiXCR on the 5' RACE reads and lists one entry per CDR3 protein. The data show roughly 40,000 distinct CDR3 sequences, 6% to 8.5% seen once. The sample comprised whole blood. The source of these receptors is an adult who was a healthcare worker with PCR-confirmed SARS-CoV-2 infection or an uninfected control (not recorded which). Each CDR3 is given with its conserved first and last residue. D genes are given only for firm matches. Some rows have no size entry. The others give once, few or many, or a class for an expanded clone.

TRBV14	TRBJ1-1	.	few	CASSLTREGGFRAFF	TGTGCCAGCAGCCTAACAAGGGAGGGCGGTTTTAGGGCTTTCTTT
TRBV3-1	TRBJ2-3	TRBD2	few	CASSKLAGGQDTQYF	TGTGCCAGCAGCAAACTAGCGGGGGGGCAGGATACGCAGTATTTT
TRBV5-1	TRBJ2-5	.	many	CASSLIAGQETQYF	TGCGCCAGCAGCTTGATTGCAGGGCAAGAGACCCAGTACTTC
TRBV28	TRBJ2-1	TRBD2	.	CASSLGGGSYNEQFF	TGTGCCAGCAGTTTAGGCGGGGGGTCCTACAATGAGCAGTTCTTC
TRBV20-1	TRBJ2-3	TRBD1	.	CSARDPDRPADTQYF	TGCAGTGCTAGAGATCCGGACAGGCCGGCAGATACGCAGTATTTT
TRBV24-1	TRBJ2-7	.	many	CATSDWSRGHHEQYF	TGTGCCACCAGTGACTGGAGCCGGGGACACCACGAGCAGTACTTC
TRBV28	TRBJ2-1	TRBD1	.	CASSFPGTGGRDEQFF	TGTGCCAGCAGTTTCCCCGGGACAGGGGGTAGGGATGAGCAGTTCTTC
TRBV7-9	TRBJ2-3	TRBD2	.	CASRPRTSGNTDTQYF	TGTGCCAGCCGCCCCAGGACTAGCGGGAACACAGATACGCAGTATTTT
TRBV11-2	TRBJ2-7	.	.	CASSPRPDGEQYF	TGTGCCAGCAGCCCCAGACCCGATGGTGAGCAGTACTTC
TRBV4-1	TRBJ1-2	.	many	CASSQDRRRGPYGYTF	TGCGCCAGCAGCCAAGATAGGCGGCGGGGACCCTATGGCTACACCTTC
TRBV27	TRBJ2-3	TRBD1	.	CASSPSPGTGMADTQYF	TGTGCCAGCAGTCCTTCCCCCGGGACAGGGATGGCAGATACGCAGTATTTT
TRBV6-5	TRBJ2-5	.	many	CASSYSPVAAQYF	TGTGCCAGCAGTTACTCCCCGGTTGCGGCCCAGTACTTC
TRBV6-2/TRBV6-3	TRBJ2-7	.	few	CASSGDNTYEQYF	TGTGCCAGCAGTGGGGACAACACCTACGAGCAGTACTTC
TRBV6-6	TRBJ2-2	TRBD1	many	CASRETGGRTNTGELFF	TGTGCCAGCAGAGAGACAGGGGGCAGAACGAACACCGGGGAGCTGTTTTTT
TRBV24-1	TRBJ1-1	.	.	CATSDLHSTEAFF	TGTGCCACCAGTGATTTGCACAGCACTGAAGCTTTCTTT
TRBV13	TRBJ2-5	.	many	CASSFSGFGGVSPEYF	TGTGCCAGCAGCTTTAGTGGTTTCGGCGGGGTCTCACCTGAGTACTTC
TRBV5-1	TRBJ1-1	.	few	CASRWGAVNTEAFF	TGCGCCAGCCGTTGGGGGGCAGTGAACACTGAAGCTTTCTTT
TRBV11-1	TRBJ1-2	TRBD1	.	CASSLVGGAGYTF	TGTGCCAGCAGCTTAGTAGGGGGCGCTGGCTACACCTTC
TRBV7-9	TRBJ2-3	.	.	CASSLVADAQYF	TGTGCCAGCAGCTTAGTGGCGGATGCGCAGTATTTT
TRBV6-2/TRBV6-3	TRBJ2-3	TRBD2	few	CASSDPASGGADTQYF	TGTGCCAGCAGTGACCCGGCAAGCGGGGGAGCAGATACGCAGTATTTT
TRBV7-2	TRBJ2-7	TRBD1	.	CASSLADRASYEQYF	TGTGCCAGCAGCTTAGCGGACAGGGCCTCCTACGAGCAGTACTTC
TRBV28	TRBJ2-3	TRBD2	many	CASSLAGGATDTQYF	TGTGCCAGCAGTTTAGCGGGGGGGGCCACAGATACGCAGTATTTT
TRBV5-1	TRBJ2-7	.	.	CASSLEPINSYEQYF	TGCGCCAGCAGCTTGGAGCCTATAAATTCCTACGAGCAGTACTTC
TRBV6-1	TRBJ1-2	TRBD1	few	CASSEGTGNYGYTF	TGTGCCAGCAGTGAGGGGACAGGGAACTATGGCTACACCTTC
TRBV20-1	TRBJ2-3	.	few	CSARDSGLSDTQYF	TGCAGTGCTAGAGATTCGGGGCTTTCAGATACGCAGTATTTT
TRBV10-2	TRBJ1-1	.	.	CASRPTGLTEAFF	TGCGCCAGCAGACCTACAGGGCTGACTGAAGCTTTCTTT
TRBV7-6	TRBJ2-2	.	many	CASTESTGGELFF	TGTGCCAGCACAGAATCGACAGGCGGGGAGCTGTTTTTT
TRBV10-1	TRBJ1-4	.	.	CASSDSVELFF	TGCGCCAGCAGTGATTCGGTAGAACTGTTTTTT
TRBV12-3/TRBV12-4	TRBJ2-3	TRBD2	.	CASNNLAGGMDTQYF	TGTGCCAGCAATAATTTAGCGGGGGGGATGGATACGCAGTATTTT
TRBV3-1	TRBJ1-5	TRBD1	.	CASSPRTGSNQPQHF	TGTGCCAGCAGCCCTCGGACAGGGAGCAATCAGCCCCAGCATTTT
TRBV20-1	TRBJ1-5	.	many	CSARKPQDGGYQPQHF	TGCAGTGCTAGAAAACCTCAGGATGGCGGATATCAGCCCCAGCATTTT
TRBV29-1	TRBJ2-7	.	many	CSVGREFEQYF	TGCAGCGTTGGCCGGGAATTCGAGCAGTACTTC
TRBV13	TRBJ2-7	TRBD2	.	CASSPGTSGGIYEQYF	TGTGCCAGCAGCCCTGGGACTAGCGGGGGTATTTACGAGCAGTACTTC
TRBV5-1	TRBJ2-3	.	many	CASSLALMSTDTQYF	TGCGCCAGCAGCTTGGCCTTGATGAGCACAGATACGCAGTATTTT
TRBV29-1	TRBJ1-4	TRBD1	.	CSGFTGATNEKLFF	TGCAGCGGTTTTACAGGGGCAACTAATGAAAAACTGTTTTTT
TRBV6-5	TRBJ1-5	TRBD1	many	CASSPQGAPNQPQHF	TGTGCCAGCAGTCCCCAGGGGGCCCCAAATCAGCCCCAGCATTTT
TRBV19	TRBJ2-3	.	many	CASKHRGTDTQYF	TGTGCCAGTAAACACAGGGGCACAGATACGCAGTATTTT
TRBV13	TRBJ1-1	.	few	CASSLGGLRQGKTEAFF	TGTGCCAGCAGCTTAGGGGGCCTTCGGCAGGGAAAAACTGAAGCTTTCTTT
TRBV6-6	TRBJ2-7	.	.	CASTPLRGTSYKQYF	TGTGCCAGCACCCCCCTCAGGGGCACCTCCTACAAGCAGTACTTC
TRBV18	TRBJ2-3	TRBD2	many	CASSPTSGGDTQYF	TGTGCCAGCTCACCGACTAGCGGGGGCGATACGCAGTATTTT
TRBV4-2	TRBJ2-5	.	many	CASSQDWRGQETQYF	TGTGCCAGCAGCCAAGATTGGAGGGGCCAAGAGACCCAGTACTTC
TRBV7-2	TRBJ2-3	.	.	CASSTTDTQYF	TGTGCCAGCAGCACTACAGATACGCAGTATTTT
TRBV7-2	TRBJ2-2	TRBD1	.	CASSSRDRGNTGEPFF	TGTGCCAGCAGCTCCCGGGACAGGGGGAACACCGGGGAGCCGTTTTTT
TRBV19	TRBJ2-2	.	many	CASLGAWELFF	TGTGCCAGTTTGGGTGCGTGGGAGCTGTTTTTT
TRBV27	TRBJ1-5	.	.	CASSSNGGRYSNQPQHF	TGTGCCAGCAGTTCCAACGGGGGGCGTTATAGCAATCAGCCCCAGCATTTT
TRBV12-3/TRBV12-4	TRBJ1-4	TRBD1	many	CASSRTGYNEKLFF	TGTGCCAGCAGCCGGACAGGTTATAATGAAAAACTGTTTTTT
TRBV6-5	TRBJ1-1	.	many	CASSRPTRDTEAFF	TGTGCCAGCAGTCGACCGACCAGGGACACTGAAGCTTTCTTT
TRBV18	TRBJ2-7	.	many	CASSPQARTSYEQYF	TGTGCCAGCTCACCACAGGCCAGAACCTCCTACGAGCAGTACTTC